The text below deals with one TCR beta chain. Its antigen is undetermined. This specimen belongs to a study of beta chain features in type 1 diabetes. Study findings and constraints: Insertions were fewer and deletions more numerous at VDJ junctions in type 1 diabetes patients. Patients' naive, central memory and regulatory TCRB repertoires appeared more alike than those of healthy donors.

This CDR3 is 14 amino acids long. The germline V gene has CDR1 MNHNY and CDR2 SVGAGI (reference sequence). Trimming cost V 5 bases and J 8 bases; bases outside gene matches: 9. Sequenced material consisted of expressed TCRB transcripts (all of the isolated RNA was reverse transcribed). The method was immunoSEQ multiplex PCR; TCRdb's version includes in-frame clones alone and lacks a portion of them. The sample includes more than 350,000 clones, approximately 10% of them seen just once. Source material: naive CD4+ T cells from blood. This clonotype was sampled from a woman under 30 in good health. The rearrangement joins TRBV6-6 to TRBJ1-1; TRBD1 aligns across 9 bases. The CDR3 spells CASSRPGTGTEAFF. CDR3 coding DNA: TGTGCCAGCAGTCGTCCCGGGACAGGGACCGAAGCTTTCTTT.